These 28 T cell receptor beta chains were sequenced from one sample in a study of Ad26.COV2.S vaccination and SARS-CoV-2 variants. As for treatment: roughly 18 received Ad26.COV2.S at low or high dose, single or two shots; about 5 received placebo; per-sample allocation not given. On day 63 after the first injection, vaccine and placebo recipients gave samples. Assay used: immunoSEQ multiplex PCR; TCRdb lists only in-frame clones, some missing. The sample yields 380,000 or so clones, approximately 86% seen once. The sample consisted of peripheral blood, taken in a trial of Ad26.COV2.S vaccine versus placebo. The origin of the receptors is a person aged 18-65 years who received the Ad26.COV2.S COVID-19 vaccine or a placebo.

The V gene is TRBV6-6, the J gene TRBJ1-5; the D gene is possibly TRBD1 (5 bases). Germline CDR1 and CDR2: MNHNY and SVGAGI (reference sequence). This CDR3 comprises 15 residues. Trimming shortened V by 6 bases and J by 6 bases, and 18 bases separated the two germline ends. The CDR3 loop is CASSWGRGGAQPQHF. In DNA, the CDR3 is TGTGCCAGCAGCTGGGGCCGAGGAGGTGCTCAGCCCCAGCATTTT.

This rearrangement joins TRBV6-2 or TRBV6-3 to TRBJ1-1; TRBD1 aligns across 10 bases. After removal of 2 bases from V and 1 base from J, the junction contained 1 base not matched to a gene. Germline values: CDR1 MNHEY, CDR2 SVGEGT. CDR3 length: 15 residues. This CDR3 reads CASSYGQGGNTEAFF. The DNA for the CDR3 is TGTGCCAGCAGTTACGGACAGGGGGGGAACACTGAAGCTTTCTTT.

This chain joins TRBV7-6 and TRBJ2-7; 7 nucleotides agree with TRBD1. Germline V gene sequence: CDR1 SGHVS, CDR2 FNYEAQ. J lost 6 bases, V lost 0 bases, and 8 bases had no gene match. CDR3 length: 15 amino acids. The CDR3 DNA reads as TGTGCCAGCAGCTTAGCAGGGGGCGCAATGGGCGAGCAGTACTTC. Protein product: CASSLAGGAMGEQYF.

The genes are TRBV6-6 and TRBJ2-2, with TRBD1 matching 7 bases. This CDR3 is built from 15 residues. J gave up 5 bases and V 6 bases, and 9 bases lay outside the gene matches. Germline loops: CDR1 MNHNY, CDR2 SVGAGI (reference sequence). DNA of the CDR3: TGTGCCAGCAGACGAGGGGGCGCGAGAACCGGGGAGCTGTTTTTT. This translates into CASRRGGARTGELFF.

The genes are TRBV7-9 and TRBJ2-7; D is ambiguous. V was cut by 5 bases and J by 3 bases, with 11 bases left in between. Germline V gene data show CDR1 as SEHNR and CDR2 as FQNEAQ (reference sequence). There are 13 residues in the CDR3. The CDR3 region has the DNA TGTGCCAGCAGCCTCGATGATTTCTACGAGCAGTACTTC. This gives the protein CASSLDDFYEQYF. Supplemented by reference TRBV7-9 and TRBJ2-7, the full variable domain reads DTGVSQNPRHKITKRGQNVTFRCDPISEHNRLYWYRQTLGQGPEFLTYFQNEAQLEKSRLLSDRFSAERPKGSFSTLEIQRTEQGDSAMYLCASSLDDFYEQYFGPGTRLTVT.

The chain employs TRBV19 and TRBJ2-1; weak D call: TRBD2 (6 bases). Germline loops: CDR1 LNHDA, CDR2 SQIVND (reference sequence). The CDR3 consists of 15 residues. The V gene lost 5 bases and the J gene lost 4 bases, with 15 bases spanning the gap. Here the CDR3 DNA reads TGTGCCAGTAGTTTAGGGGTTGCGGGATACAATGAGCAGTTCTTC. As protein: CASSLGVAGYNEQFF.

The chain links TRBV10-1 to TRBJ2-7, with D perhaps TRBD2 (6 bases). The germline V gene encodes CDR1 WNHNN and CDR2 SYGVQD (reference sequence). The CDR3 covers 16 residues. The V and J ends lost 0 bases and 9 bases respectively, with 21 bases between them. The CDR3 sequence is CASSESGGGGPNGQYF. The CDR3, as DNA: TGCGCCAGCAGTGAGTCGGGGGGAGGCGGACCAAACGGGCAGTACTTC.

The chain carries TRBV2 and TRBJ2-2; D could derive from TRBD1 or TRBD2 (6 bases each). V was shortened by 0 bases and J by 6 bases, with 11 bases between the two germline ends. Germline V lookup: CDR1 SNHLY, CDR2 FYNNEI. The CDR3 sequence is 15 residues long. Here the CDR3 DNA reads TGTGCCAGCAGTGAAGCGCTAGGGGGGTCCGGGGAGCTGTTTTTT. This gives the protein CASSEALGGSGELFF.

The gene calls are TRBV7-3 and TRBJ2-2; D is ambiguous. Trimming left V 3 bases short and J 4 bases short, with 6 bases between. In germline, CDR1 is SGHTA, CDR2 FQGTGA. The CDR3 extends over 13 amino acids. CDR3 region: CASSFASTGELFF. CDR3 sequence (DNA): TGTGCCAGCAGCTTCGCGAGCACCGGGGAGCTGTTTTTT.

J is TRBJ2-1 and V is TRBV7-9; perhaps D is TRBD1 or TRBD2 (6 bases each). Trimming took 5 bases from V and 7 from J, leaving 21 bases between them. This CDR3 has 16 amino acids. CDR1 and CDR2 (germline): SEHNR, FQNEAQ (reference sequence). The CDR3 DNA reads as TGTGCCAGCAGCGACAAAGGGGACTTCACAGGGAATGAGCAGTTCTTC. Translating gives CASSDKGDFTGNEQFF.

The gene calls are TRBV6-6 and TRBJ2-6; D is undetermined. The V end lost 9 bases, the J end lost 0 bases, and 6 bases lay between the germline ends. The CDR3 runs to 13 residues. The germline gives CDR1 MNHNY, CDR2 SVGAGI (reference sequence). CDR3 amino acids: CASQNSGANVLTF. The CDR3 DNA follows: TGTGCCAGTCAAAACTCTGGGGCCAACGTCCTGACTTTC.

This sequence joins TRBV18 and TRBJ2-1; 9 bases are shared with TRBD1. Germline CDR1 is KGHSH and CDR2 is LQKENI. Trimming removed 4 bases from V and 4 bases from J; junction bases left unmatched: 2. CDR3 length: 14 amino acids. Here the CDR3 reads CASSQGTGYNEQFF. The DNA for the CDR3 is TGTGCCAGCTCACAGGGGACAGGGTACAATGAGCAGTTCTTC.

J is TRBJ2-1 and V is TRBV3-1 (or the pseudogene TRBV3-2); TRBD2 aligns across 7 bases. Trimming cost V 5 bases and J 6 bases; bases outside gene matches: 7. The CDR3 has 14 amino acids. CDR1 and CDR2 (germline): LGHDT, YNNKEL (reference sequence). The CDR3 region is CASSTGLGTNEQFF. CDR3 sequence (DNA): TGTGCCAGCAGCACAGGACTAGGGACCAATGAGCAGTTCTTC.

The V and J genes are TRBV27 and TRBJ1-4, with 8 positions matching TRBD1. V gave up 3 bases and J gave up 7 bases; unmatched junction bases: 7. The CDR3 loop spans 15 amino acids. Germline V gene data show CDR1 as MNHEY and CDR2 as SMNVEV (reference sequence). CDR3 bases: TGTGCCAGCAGTTTGCTCAGGGGGCAAGGTGAAAAACTGTTTTTT. This sequence encodes CASSLLRGQGEKLFF. Full variable domain (remainder filled in from reference TRBV27 and TRBJ1-4): EAQVTQNPRYLITVTGKKLTVTCSQNMNHEYMSWYRQDPGLGLRQIYYSMNVEVTDKGDVPEGYKVSRKEKRNFPLILESPSPNQTSLYFCASSLLRGQGEKLFFGSGTQLSVL.

V gene TRBV12-3 or TRBV12-4 combines with J gene TRBJ1-5; D remains ambiguous. V gave up 1 base and J gave up 9 bases, with 10 bases separating them. The CDR3 loop spans 13 amino acids. The CDR3 here is CASSLERVGPQHF. The CDR3 DNA reads as TGTGCCAGCAGTTTAGAGAGGGTAGGGCCCCAGCATTTT.

This clone was observed many times. The same CDR3 can be traced to other DNA sequences in this sample. The chain uses TRBV7-2 and TRBJ2-2; D possibly matches TRBD1 or TRBD2 (5 bases each). The V end lost 2 bases, the J end lost 4 bases, and 8 bases lay between the germline ends. The CDR3 totals 14 residues. The germline V gene has CDR1 SGHTA and CDR2 FQGNSA. The CDR3 nucleotides read TGTGCCAGCAGCTTACAGGGAGCCACCGGGGAGCTGTTTTTT. It encodes CASSLQGATGELFF.

This chain links TRBV28 with TRBJ2-7; TRBD1 matches 8 bases. The length of the CDR3 is 13 residues. V trimming: 6 bases; J trimming: 3 bases; junction bases outside the gene matches: 4. Per the germline V gene, CDR1 is MDHEN and CDR2 is SYDVKM. The CDR3 protein is CASRTTGVYEQYF. The CDR3, as DNA: TGTGCCAGCAGGACGACAGGGGTCTACGAGCAGTACTTC. The full variable domain, completed using reference TRBV28 and TRBJ2-7, is DVKVTQSSRYLVKRTGEKVFLECVQDMDHENMFWYRQDPGLGLRLIYFSYDVKMKEKGDIPEGYSVSREKKERFSLILESASTNQTSMYLCASRTTGVYEQYFGPGTRLTVT.

This clone was counted many times. The chain carries TRBV4-3 and TRBJ2-1, with 7 bases lining up with TRBD2. The CDR3 totals 18 residues. Germline V gene lookup returns CDR1 LGHNA and CDR2 YSLEER. The ends lost 1 base at V and 0 bases at J; junction bases unmatched: 9. This CDR3 is CASSQAWAGESSYNEQFF. The CDR3 DNA is TGCGCCAGCAGCCAAGCTTGGGCGGGAGAGAGCTCCTACAATGAGCAGTTCTTC.

The rearrangement uses TRBV7-2 and TRBJ2-7; the match to TRBD1 covers 10 bases. The V gene end was trimmed by 3 bases and the J gene end by 4 bases; junction bases not matched to a gene: 9. Germline values: CDR1 SGHTA, CDR2 FQGNSA. This CDR3 comprises 16 residues. CDR3 sequence reads: CASSFPRGQGEYEQYF. Written as DNA, the CDR3 is TGTGCCAGCAGCTTCCCCCGAGGACAGGGGGAATACGAGCAGTACTTC. The variable domain in full, completed from reference TRBV7-2 and TRBJ2-7, reads GAGVSQSPSNKVTEKGKDVELRCDPISGHTALYWYRQSLGQGLEFLIYFQGNSAPDKSGLPSDRFSAERTGGSVSTLTIQRTQQEDSAVYLCASSFPRGQGEYEQYFGPGTRLTVT.

The CDR3 DNA reads as TGTGCCAGCAGCGGGGACCAATCGGGCTACGAGCAGTACTTC. Its protein is CASSGDQSGYEQYF. V and J are TRBV19 and TRBJ2-7; 7 bases map to TRBD2. From germline, CDR1 is LNHDA and CDR2 SQIVND (reference sequence). V was pared by 9 bases and J by 3 bases, with 11 bases of the junction left unmatched. This CDR3 spans 14 amino acids. Filled out from reference TRBV19 and TRBJ2-7, the complete variable domain reads DGGITQSPKYLFRKEGQNVTLSCEQNLNHDAMYWYRQDPGQGLRLIYYSQIVNDFQKGDIAEGYSVSREKKESFPLTVTSAQKNPTAFYLCASSGDQSGYEQYFGPGTRLTVT.

V usage is TRBV5-5 and J usage is TRBJ1-1; 7 nucleotides align to TRBD1. The V segment lost 0 bases and the J segment 2 bases; nucleotides outside the gene matches: 10. The CDR3 spans 17 residues. Germline V CDR1 and CDR2: SGHKS, YYEKEE (reference sequence). The DNA for the CDR3 is TGTGCCAGCAGCTTGGATAGCGGGCAGGGGGTTAACACTGAAGCTTTCTTT. Amino acids: CASSLDSGQGVNTEAFF. The whole variable domain, filled in from reference TRBV5-5 and TRBJ1-1, reads DAGVTQSPTHLIKTRGQQVTLRCSPISGHKSVSWYQQVLGQGPQFIFQYYEKEERGRGNFPDRFSARQFPNYSSELNVNALLLGDSALYLCASSLDSGQGVNTEAFFGQGTRLTVV.

The rearrangement uses TRBV27 and TRBJ1-2; TRBD1 might be the D (6 bases). Germline CDR1 reads MNHEY; CDR2 reads SMNVEV (reference sequence). This CDR3 is 15 amino acids long. With 4 bases removed from V and 6 bases from J, the gap between germline ends came to 18 bases. In DNA form, the CDR3 reads TGTGCCAGCAGTTCTGACAGGCCTGGTGAAAATGGCTACACCTTC. Amino acids: CASSSDRPGENGYTF.

V gene TRBV5-1 combines with J gene TRBJ2-7; D not resolved. This CDR3 contains 14 residues. In germline, CDR1 is SGHRS, CDR2 YFSETQ. Trimming shortened V by 0 bases and J by 1 base, and 8 bases separated the two germline ends. The CDR3 DNA follows: TGCGCCAGCAGCTTGGCCTCTACGTCCTACGAGCAGTACTTC. Translating it yields CASSLASTSYEQYF.

The J gene is TRBJ1-1, the V gene TRBV13, with D uncertain. Trimming stripped 0 bases from V and 1 base from J, with 9 bases between. CDR1 and CDR2 from the germline V gene are PRHDT and FYEKMQ (reference sequence). The CDR3 consists of 15 residues. This chain's CDR3 is CASSLGSWGNTEAFF. The CDR3 DNA is TGTGCCAGCAGCTTAGGTTCCTGGGGGAACACTGAAGCTTTCTTT.

The rearrangement joins TRBV7-2 to TRBJ1-5; 10 bases align to TRBD1. V shed 2 bases, J shed 4 bases, and the junction held 2 bases outside the gene matches. Germline CDR1 reads SGHTA; CDR2 reads FQGNSA. The CDR3 consists of 15 residues. The CDR3 DNA sequence: TGTGCCAGCAGCTTATGGGGACAGGGGAATCAGCCCCAGCATTTT. Protein: CASSLWGQGNQPQHF.

This sequence joins TRBV2 and TRBJ1-1, with D maybe TRBD1 (5 bases). The CDR3 sequence is 14 residues long. Trimming left V 6 bases short and J 5 bases short, with 16 bases between. Per the germline V gene, CDR1 is SNHLY and CDR2 is FYNNEI. CDR3 in amino acids: CASRGVRGPTEAFF. The CDR3 DNA is TGTGCCAGCAGGGGCGTTAGGGGCCCAACTGAAGCTTTCTTT.

The chain employs TRBV4-2 and TRBJ2-7; TRBD1 aligns across 7 bases. V dropped 4 bases and J dropped 1; count of bases not matched to a gene: 7. CDR3 length equals 15 residues. Germline V lookup: CDR1 LGHNA, CDR2 YNFKEQ. CDR3 coding DNA: TGTGCCAGCAGCCCCGGACAGGACCCATCCTACGAGCAGTACTTC. Translated, it gives CASSPGQDPSYEQYF.

The chain is built from TRBV12-3 or TRBV12-4 and TRBJ1-2; D not certain. CDR3 length: 12 residues. Trimming pared 5 bases from V and 8 bases from J, leaving 12 bases between. CDR3 sequence (DNA): TGTGCCAGCAGTAGGGCCGGTTGGGGCTACACCTTC. Its translation: CASSRAGWGYTF.